A selection of T cell receptor beta chains follows, all from one sample in a study of T cell responses to AZD1222 COVID-19 vaccine. Using immunoSEQ multiplex PCR, the repertoire was profiled, and TCRdb retains in-frame clones only, with some absent. The data contain roughly 83,000 clones, about 82% of them singletons. The sample in question was peripheral blood, obtained on day 0 of AZD1222 vaccination. The receptors were sampled from an adult in good health. CDR3s include the opening cysteine and the closing phenylalanine or tryptophan. The order of the fields is V gene, J gene, D gene, clone size, CDR3 DNA, CDR3 protein. The D gene is left open where the match is weak. Part of the rows lack a size; the others show once, few, many or a class for expanded clones.

TRBV6-1,TRBJ2-1,TRBD2,.,TGTGCCAGCAGTGGGGGACTAGCGGGAGATGGGGTATACAATGAGCAGTTCTTC,CASSGGLAGDGVYNEQFF
TRBV11-1,TRBJ1-1,.,.,TGTGCCAGCAGCTTAGGAAGGGGCACTGAAGCTTTCTTT,CASSLGRGTEAFF
TRBV28,TRBJ1-5,.,.,TGTGCCAGCAGCTTGCAATACAATCAGCCCCAGCATTTT,CASSLQYNQPQHF
TRBV19,TRBJ1-5,.,.,TGTGCCAGTAGTATAGGGGACACCTATAGCAATCAGCCCCAGCATTTT,CASSIGDTYSNQPQHF
TRBV6-1,TRBJ2-3,.,.,TGTGCCAGCAGTGAAATGACCATCACAGATACGCAGTATTTT,CASSEMTITDTQYF
TRBV7-2,TRBJ1-2,.,.,TGTGCCAGCAGCTTACGGCAGGGCTATGGCTACACCTTC,CASSLRQGYGYTF
TRBV4-2,TRBJ2-3,TRBD2,.,TGTGCCAGCAGCCCCACTAGCGGGGGGGCCACAGATACGCAGTATTTT,CASSPTSGGATDTQYF
TRBV7-9,TRBJ2-3,TRBD1,.,TGTGCCAGCAGCTTAGCAGGGGGCTATGGGACAGATACGCAGTATTTT,CASSLAGGYGTDTQYF
TRBV3-1/TRBV3-2,TRBJ1-6,.,few,TGTGCCAGCAGCCAAAGGGATTCACCCCTCCACTTT,CASSQRDSPLHF
TRBV7-6,TRBJ2-7,.,once,TGTGCCAGCAGCTCGGACTTAAATCCGACCTACGAGCAGTACTTC,CASSSDLNPTYEQYF
TRBV7-2,TRBJ1-1,.,.,TGTGCCAGCAGCTTAGGACAGAGGACTGAAGCTTTCTTT,CASSLGQRTEAFF
TRBV4-2,TRBJ2-3,.,.,TGTGCCAGCAGCCAACTGGGGGGCACAGATACGCAGTATTTT,CASSQLGGTDTQYF
TRBV24-1,TRBJ2-1,.,.,TGTGCCACCAGCGACAATGAGGGACTCCGCTACAATGAGCAGTTCTTC,CATSDNEGLRYNEQFF
TRBV4-3,TRBJ1-2,.,.,TGCGCCAGCAGCCAAGACTTAAGGGGCGGCTACACCTTC,CASSQDLRGGYTF
TRBV20-1,TRBJ2-2,.,once,TGCAGTGCTAGTGCCGGGAACACCGGGGAGCTGTTTTTT,CSASAGNTGELFF
TRBV4-1,TRBJ2-5,.,.,TGCGCCAGCAGCCAAGACCAGTACCAAGAGACCCAGTACTTC,CASSQDQYQETQYF
TRBV10-3,TRBJ2-7,TRBD2,.,TGTGCCATCAGTGGGCAGCGGGAGGTTCTCTACGAGCAGTACTTC,CAISGQREVLYEQYF
TRBV5-1,TRBJ1-5,.,.,TGCGCCAGCAGCCCGTACGAACTCAGGGGAAGCAATCAGCCCCAGCATTTT,CASSPYELRGSNQPQHF
TRBV9,TRBJ2-3,.,.,TGTGCCAGCAGCCCATCGACAGGAACCACAGATACGCAGTATTTT,CASSPSTGTTDTQYF
TRBV5-4,TRBJ1-1,.,.,TGTGCCAGCAGCTTGGCGGGGTGGGGTACTGAAGCTTTCTTT,CASSLAGWGTEAFF
TRBV2,TRBJ1-1,.,.,TGTGCCAGCAAAGGGGGGTTGACAGACACTGAAGCTTTCTTT,CASKGGLTDTEAFF
TRBV30,TRBJ2-1,.,.,TGTGCCTGGAGTTGGGAGTGGTTGGGGGGTCGGCAGTTCTTC,CAWSWEWLGGRQFF
TRBV30,TRBJ2-2,.,.,TGTGCCTGGAGCGTACGAGTGAACACCGGGGAGCTGTTTTTT,CAWSVRVNTGELFF
TRBV30,TRBJ1-6,.,.,TGTGCCTGGAGTCTGACACCGGGAGACGGACCCCTCCACTTT,CAWSLTPGDGPLHF
TRBV11-2,TRBJ1-2,TRBD1,.,TGTGCCAGCAGCTTAACCGAGACAGGGGGCGATGGAAAGTATGGCTACACCTTC,CASSLTETGGDGKYGYTF
TRBV19,TRBJ2-2,TRBD1,.,TGTGCCAGTAGCGAACAGGGGACCGGGGAGCTGTTTTTT,CASSEQGTGELFF
TRBV7-9,TRBJ1-1,TRBD1,.,TGTGCCAGCAGCTCACGGACAGGGCCCACTGAAGCTTTCTTT,CASSSRTGPTEAFF
TRBV19,TRBJ2-1,.,.,TGTGCCAGTAGTTGGGGCCTACGTAACGGGAACAATGAGCAGTTCTTC,CASSWGLRNGNNEQFF
TRBV5-3,TRBJ2-7,TRBD2,.,TGTGCCAGAAGCTCGGAAAGTGATAGCGGGTTACCCTCCTACGAGCAGTACTTC,CARSSESDSGLPSYEQYF
TRBV7-6,TRBJ2-7,TRBD1,.,TGTGCCAGCAGCTTAAAACAGGGGTACGAGCAGTACTTC,CASSLKQGYEQYF
TRBV28,TRBJ2-7,.,.,TGTGCCAGCAGGCCTAGCCCGGTGGTTCACGAGCAGTACTTC,CASRPSPVVHEQYF
TRBV9,TRBJ2-7,TRBD1,.,TGTGCCAGCAGCGCTTACGGACAGGGGGCGTTCGAGCAGTACTTC,CASSAYGQGAFEQYF
TRBV28,TRBJ2-7,TRBD2,.,TGTGCCAGCAGTTTATCCGTAGCGGGAGGGCCTAGCGAGCAGTACTTC,CASSLSVAGGPSEQYF
TRBV7-9,TRBJ2-7,TRBD1,.,TGTGCCAGCAGCGGACGACAGGGGAGATACGAGCAGTACTTC,CASSGRQGRYEQYF
TRBV5-1,TRBJ1-5,.,.,TGCGCCAGCAGCCCCGATGGGGGGGGCAATCAGCCCCAGCATTTT,CASSPDGGGNQPQHF
TRBV11-2,TRBJ1-5,.,few,TGTGCCAGCAGCTTAGATTGGGATCTTCAGCCCCAGCATTTT,CASSLDWDLQPQHF
TRBV4-1,TRBJ2-5,TRBD2,once,TGCGCCAGCAGCCAAAAAGGGGAGGGGCTCCAACCCCAGTACTTC,CASSQKGEGLQPQYF
TRBV7-9,TRBJ1-1,TRBD1,.,TGTGCCAGCAGCTTATTTGGGACAGGGTCATCTGAAGCTTTCTTT,CASSLFGTGSSEAFF
TRBV19,TRBJ1-6,.,.,TGTGCCACTAGGACAGACGAATATAATTCACCCCTCCACTTT,CATRTDEYNSPLHF
TRBV10-1,TRBJ2-5,.,.,TGCGCCAGCAAGAAGGTTCTGGAGACCCAGTACTTC,CASKKVLETQYF
TRBV2,TRBJ2-7,.,.,TGTGCCAGCAGTGAAACTCCCGACTCCTACGAGCAGTACTTC,CASSETPDSYEQYF
TRBV5-1,TRBJ1-5,.,.,TGCGCCAGCAGGCCGGACGCCGGGCAGCCCCAGCATTTT,CASRPDAGQPQHF
TRBV27,TRBJ1-4,.,.,TGTGCCAGCAGTTTGGATGGCAGGGTTGGAAAACTGTTTTTT,CASSLDGRVGKLFF
TRBV19,TRBJ2-7,TRBD1,.,TGTGCCAGTAGTGCCGGACAGGGGGCCTCCTACGAGCAGTACTTC,CASSAGQGASYEQYF
TRBV5-1,TRBJ2-7,TRBD2,.,TGCGCCAGCAGCTTACTAGCGGGGGGCCCCTCCTACGAGCAGTACTTC,CASSLLAGGPSYEQYF
TRBV14,TRBJ2-7,.,.,TGTGCCAGCAGCCCGATCTTGCGAAAACAGGGCTACGAGCAGTACTTC,CASSPILRKQGYEQYF
TRBV6-5,TRBJ1-3,.,.,TGTGCCAGCAGCCTCAGGGTGAGCTCTGGAAACACCATATATTTT,CASSLRVSSGNTIYF
TRBV30,TRBJ1-2,.,.,TGTGCCTGGAGTGTAGTGGGAGGGGACGGCTACACCTTC,CAWSVVGGDGYTF
TRBV19,TRBJ1-5,.,.,TGTGCCAGTAGTATTAACTCAGGGGTGGATCAGCCCCAGCATTTT,CASSINSGVDQPQHF
TRBV6-2/TRBV6-3,TRBJ2-5,.,.,TGTGCCAGCAGCCAGATAGGTATCGGTTCCCAAGAGACCCAGTACTTC,CASSQIGIGSQETQYF
TRBV6-5,TRBJ2-3,.,.,TGTGCCAGCAGTTACTCAAGTTGGACAGATACGCAGTATTTT,CASSYSSWTDTQYF
TRBV5-1,TRBJ1-2,TRBD1,.,TGCGCCAGCAGCTTGGATGGACAGGGGGGTTGGACCGCCTATGGCTACACCTTC,CASSLDGQGGWTAYGYTF
TRBV4-3,TRBJ2-2,TRBD2,.,TGCGCCAGCAGCCAATGGTGGCGGGAGGACCGGACCACCGGGGAGCTGTTTTTT,CASSQWWREDRTTGELFF
TRBV19,TRBJ2-2,.,.,TGTGCCAGTAGTCCGGGACTGAACACCGGGGAGCTGTTTTTT,CASSPGLNTGELFF
TRBV2,TRBJ2-7,.,.,TGTGCCAGCAGTGATCCCGGGAATGGGTCTGAGCAGTACTTC,CASSDPGNGSEQYF
TRBV6-1,TRBJ2-1,.,.,TGTGCCAGCAGTGAAGCGGGCCTCGAGGAGTTCTTC,CASSEAGLEEFF
TRBV2,TRBJ2-1,.,.,TGTGCCAGCAGTCCTCAATTCAATGAGCAGTTCTTC,CASSPQFNEQFF